The clone carrying this T cell receptor (beta chain) was detected many times. Its matching antigen is unknown. Time point given: longitudinal time-point 2. 2 million unsorted PBMCs were stored in RNAlater at -80 °C before RNA extraction. Trimming took 3 bases from V and 0 from J; bases not matched to a gene: 4. Germline V gives CDR1 SGDLS, CDR2 YYNGEE. CDR3 length: 15 residues. These data originate in a study of neurological immune-mediated disorders. The cDNA was synthesized by 5'RACE incorporating 10-nucleotide random UMIs. Every sequencing run generated over 170 million TCR-beta sequences from 15-18 subjects. One entry per CDR3 protein results from TCRdb running MiXCR on the 5' RACE reads. Counted here are 84,000 or so distinct CDR3 sequences, around 14% occurring once; the ten biggest clones make up about 4.6%. Whole-study results and caveats: The most TCR clonal expansion was seen in HTLV-1-associated myelopathy, whereas the least was seen in multiple sclerosis, below the level in healthy controls.

The origin of this receptor is a female donor with HTLV-1-associated myelopathy (HAM/TSP). The chain joins TRBV9 to TRBJ2-3; TRBD2 matches at 7 bases. The sample taken for sequencing was PBMCs. The CDR3 DNA sequence: TGTGCCAGCAGCGGACCTAGCGGTAGCACAGATACGCAGTATTTT. Its translation: CASSGPSGSTDTQYF.